The clone carrying this TCR beta chain has a handful of counts. The antigen is undetermined. Time point in this sample: healthy volunteer bleed at 6 weeks. Total RNA was isolated from unfractionated whole blood. This sample stems from a study of human T cells and chemical hapten exposure. Study overall: Slight differences in pooled library volume were the main source of varying TCR yields across samples.

Regarding the study as a whole: The study found that DPC sensitization did not change TCRs above 1 in 1000 frequency.

Unique molecular identifiers were attached to individual cDNA molecules during library preparation. In the source study's methods: The number of TCRs in each sample had a median of approximately 96,000 and spanned roughly 23,224 to 750,000. Using its own MiXCR run on the RACE reads, TCRdb lists one record per CDR3 protein. The V and J calls and clone size are TCRdb's, not the authors'. The sample records about 79,000 distinct CDR3 sequences, roughly 8.6% being singletons. V gave up 2 bases and J gave up 4 bases, with 11 bases separating them. The CDR3 totals 14 residues. In germline, CDR1 is SEHNR, CDR2 FQNEAQ (reference sequence).

Sequencing was done on a sample of whole blood. This TCR was sampled from a male donor in good health. Some clones in this sample may be carry-over from other donors' samples. V usage is TRBV7-9 and J usage is TRBJ1-1, with D perhaps TRBD1 (6 bases). The CDR3 nucleotides read TGTGCCAGCAGCTTACTGGGGGCACGCACTGAAGCTTTCTTT. Its protein product is CASSLLGARTEAFF.